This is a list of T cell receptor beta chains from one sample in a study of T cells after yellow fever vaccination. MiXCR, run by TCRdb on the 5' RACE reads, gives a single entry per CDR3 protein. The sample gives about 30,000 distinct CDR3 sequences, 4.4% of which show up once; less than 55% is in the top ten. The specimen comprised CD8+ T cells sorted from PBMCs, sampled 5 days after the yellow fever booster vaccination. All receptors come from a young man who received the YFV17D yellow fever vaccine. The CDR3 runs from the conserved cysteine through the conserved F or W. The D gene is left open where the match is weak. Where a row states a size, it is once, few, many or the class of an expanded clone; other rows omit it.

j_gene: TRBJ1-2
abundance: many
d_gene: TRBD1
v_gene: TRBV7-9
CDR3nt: TGTGCCAGCAGCTTCGACGGGACAGGGAACTATGGCTACACCTTC
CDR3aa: CASSFDGTGNYGYTF

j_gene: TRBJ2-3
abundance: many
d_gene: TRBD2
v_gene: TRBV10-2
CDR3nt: TGCGCCAGCAGTGAGGGCGGGACTAATTATGCGCAGTATTTT
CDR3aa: CASSEGGTNYAQYF

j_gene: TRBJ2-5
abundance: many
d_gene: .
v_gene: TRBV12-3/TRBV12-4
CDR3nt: TGTGCCAGCAGTTTACTAGCGCCGGGAGAGACCCAGTACTTC
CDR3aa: CASSLLAPGETQYF

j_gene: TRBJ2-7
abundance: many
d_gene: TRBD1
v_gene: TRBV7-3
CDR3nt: TGTGCCAGCAGCTCGACAGGGGGTTACGAGCAGTACTTC
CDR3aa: CASSSTGGYEQYF

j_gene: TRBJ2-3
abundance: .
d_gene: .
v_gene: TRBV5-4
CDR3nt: TGTGCCAGCAGCCTCGACGGGGGTTTAGGAGATACGCAGTATTTT
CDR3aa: CASSLDGGLGDTQYF

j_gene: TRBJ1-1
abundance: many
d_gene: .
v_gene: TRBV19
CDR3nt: TGTGCCAGTAGTATCGACAGGATTGAAGCTTTCTTT
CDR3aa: CASSIDRIEAFF

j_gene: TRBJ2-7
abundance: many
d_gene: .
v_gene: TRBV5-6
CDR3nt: TGTGCCAGCAGCTTGGATAGGCTAGCGCCTTCCTACGAGCAGTACTTC
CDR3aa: CASSLDRLAPSYEQYF

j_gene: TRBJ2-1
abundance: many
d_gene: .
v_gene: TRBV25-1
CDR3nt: TGTGCCAGCAGTGAACTCTTAGTCAATGAGCAGTTCTTC
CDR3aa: CASSELLVNEQFF

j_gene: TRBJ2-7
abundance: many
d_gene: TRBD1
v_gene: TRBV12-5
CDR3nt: TGTGCTACCTGGGACAGGGAATCCTACGAGCAGTACTTC
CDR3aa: CATWDRESYEQYF

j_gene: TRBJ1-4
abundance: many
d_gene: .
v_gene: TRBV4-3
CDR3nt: TGCGCCAGCAGCCAAGAGTTTGGGCAGGGGTGGATCTTT
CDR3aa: CASSQEFGQGWIF

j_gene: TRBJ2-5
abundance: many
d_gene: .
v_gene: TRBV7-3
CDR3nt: TGTGCCAGCAGCTTAACCCCAGGGCAAGAGACCCAGTACTTC
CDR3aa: CASSLTPGQETQYF

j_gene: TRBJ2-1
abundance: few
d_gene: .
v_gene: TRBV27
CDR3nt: TGTGACAGCAGTTTGACAGGAATGGAACAGTTCTTC
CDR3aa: CDSSLTGMEQFF

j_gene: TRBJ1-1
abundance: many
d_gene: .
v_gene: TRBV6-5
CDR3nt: TGTGCCAGCAGTTACGAGGGTACGAACACTGAAGCTTTCTTT
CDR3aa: CASSYEGTNTEAFF

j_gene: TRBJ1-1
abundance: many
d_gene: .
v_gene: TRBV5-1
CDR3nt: TGCGCCAGCAGTTCGACAGGAGGCACTGAAGCTTTCTTT
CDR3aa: CASSSTGGTEAFF

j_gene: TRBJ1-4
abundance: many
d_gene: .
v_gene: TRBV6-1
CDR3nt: TGTGCCAGCGTGAAGACCTTCGGGGCTGAAAAACTGTTTTTT
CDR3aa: CASVKTFGAEKLFF

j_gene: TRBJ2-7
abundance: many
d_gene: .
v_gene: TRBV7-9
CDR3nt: TGTGCCAGCAGCTTAGTAGGCAGGGAAGGCGAGCAGTACTTC
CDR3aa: CASSLVGREGEQYF

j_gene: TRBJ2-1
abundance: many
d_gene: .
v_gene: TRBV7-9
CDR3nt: TGTGCCAGCAGCTTGGTCCCGGTAAATGAGCAGTTCTTC
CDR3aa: CASSLVPVNEQFF

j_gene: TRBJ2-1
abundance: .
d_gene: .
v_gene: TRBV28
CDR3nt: TGTGCCAGCTTCAACGGGAGCCCTACCTACAATGAGCAGTTCTTC
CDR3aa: CASFNGSPTYNEQFF

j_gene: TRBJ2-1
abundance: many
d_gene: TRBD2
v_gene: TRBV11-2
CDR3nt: TGTGCCAGCAGTCTCCCGGCCTCCGGGACTAGCGGTCAATTGATGTACAATGAGCAGTTCTTC
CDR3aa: CASSLPASGTSGQLMYNEQFF

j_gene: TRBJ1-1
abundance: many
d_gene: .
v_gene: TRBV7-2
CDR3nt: TGTGCCAGCAGCTTGATAGGAGCCCCACTAAGCACTGAAGCTTTCTTT
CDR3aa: CASSLIGAPLSTEAFF

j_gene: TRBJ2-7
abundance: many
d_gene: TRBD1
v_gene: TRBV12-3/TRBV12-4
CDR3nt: TGTGCCAGCAGTTTAACAGGGGCCCACGAGCAGTACTTC
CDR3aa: CASSLTGAHEQYF

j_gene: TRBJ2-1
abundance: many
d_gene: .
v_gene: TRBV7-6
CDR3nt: TGTGCCAGCAGCTTAGAATTCGGCGGGACGGGAACGGTGGCTGAGCAGTTCTTC
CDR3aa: CASSLEFGGTGTVAEQFF

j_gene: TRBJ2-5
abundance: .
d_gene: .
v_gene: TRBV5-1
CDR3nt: TGCGCCAGCAGCCCAGGACAGTACCAAGAGACCCAGTACTTC
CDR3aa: CASSPGQYQETQYF

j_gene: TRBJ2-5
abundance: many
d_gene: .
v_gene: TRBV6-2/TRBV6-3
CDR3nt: TGTGCCAGCACCCCTCTGGCAGGCGGAGAGACCCAGTACTTC
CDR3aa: CASTPLAGGETQYF

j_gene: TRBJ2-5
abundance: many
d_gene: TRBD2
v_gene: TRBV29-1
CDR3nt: TGCAGCGTTGGGGGACTAGCGGGAGACGAGACCCAGTACTTC
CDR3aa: CSVGGLAGDETQYF

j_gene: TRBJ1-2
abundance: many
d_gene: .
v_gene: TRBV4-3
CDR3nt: TGCGCCAGCAGCCAAGATCGTATGGGGCCAGGTGGCTACACCTTC
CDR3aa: CASSQDRMGPGGYTF

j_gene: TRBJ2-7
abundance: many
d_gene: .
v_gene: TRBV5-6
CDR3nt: TGTGCCAGCAGCTTCCCCGGCAGCTCCTACGAGCAGTACTTC
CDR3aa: CASSFPGSSYEQYF

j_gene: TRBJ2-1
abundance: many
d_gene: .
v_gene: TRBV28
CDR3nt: TGTGCCAGCAGACCAAGAGTCGACGGCTACAATGAGCAGTTCTTC
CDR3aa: CASRPRVDGYNEQFF

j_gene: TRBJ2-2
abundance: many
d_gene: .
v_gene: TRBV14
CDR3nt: TGTGCCAGCAGCCAAGACGTACTCAACACCGGGGAGCTGTTTTTT
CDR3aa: CASSQDVLNTGELFF

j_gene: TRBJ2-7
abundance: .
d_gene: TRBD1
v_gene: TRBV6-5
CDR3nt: TGTGCCAGCAGTTACCAATTGGGACAGGGGATTGACGAGCAGTACTTC
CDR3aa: CASSYQLGQGIDEQYF

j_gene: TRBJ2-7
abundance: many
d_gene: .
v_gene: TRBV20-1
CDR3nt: TGCAGTGCTAGAGCGGGCTACGAGCAGTACTTC
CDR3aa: CSARAGYEQYF

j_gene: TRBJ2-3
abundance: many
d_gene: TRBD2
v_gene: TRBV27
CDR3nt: TGTGCCAGCAGTCCGACCTCTAGCGGGAGAATAGCAGATACGCAGTATTTT
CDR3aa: CASSPTSSGRIADTQYF

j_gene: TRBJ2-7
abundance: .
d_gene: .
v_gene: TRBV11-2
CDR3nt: TGTGCCAGCAGCAGAGGTCCGGTTCTCTACGAGCAGTACTTC
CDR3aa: CASSRGPVLYEQYF

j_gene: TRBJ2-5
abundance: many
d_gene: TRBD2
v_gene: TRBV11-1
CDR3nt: TGTGCCAGCAGCTTACATATGGCGGTTAGCGGGAGGGCCGTGAGGTGGGAGACCCAGTACTTC
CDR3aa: CASSLHMAVSGRAVRWETQYF

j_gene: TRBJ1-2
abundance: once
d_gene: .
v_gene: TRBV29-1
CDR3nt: TGCAGCGTTGAAACGGGCCAGAACTATGGCTACACCTTC
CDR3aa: CSVETGQNYGYTF

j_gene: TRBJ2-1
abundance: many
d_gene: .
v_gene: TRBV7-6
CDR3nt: TGTGCCAGCAGCTTCGACATCGGGGAGGATGAGCAGTTCTTC
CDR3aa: CASSFDIGEDEQFF

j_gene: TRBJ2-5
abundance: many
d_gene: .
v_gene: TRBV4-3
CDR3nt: TGCGCCAGCAGCCAAGAGGAGGGATTGGGGCTAGGCCAGTACTTC
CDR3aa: CASSQEEGLGLGQYF

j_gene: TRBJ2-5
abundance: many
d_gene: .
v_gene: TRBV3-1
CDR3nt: TGTGCCAGCAGCCAACCACTACTAGAGACCCAGTACTTC
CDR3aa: CASSQPLLETQYF

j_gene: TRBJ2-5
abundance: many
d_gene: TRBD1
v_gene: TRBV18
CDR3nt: TGTGCCAGCTCACCGGGGGACAGACTTGAGGAGACCCAGTACTTC
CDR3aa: CASSPGDRLEETQYF

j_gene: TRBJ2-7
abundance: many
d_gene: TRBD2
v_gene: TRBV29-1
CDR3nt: TGCAGCGTCCTTGGGATCGGCGGGAGTGACGAGCAGTACTTC
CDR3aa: CSVLGIGGSDEQYF

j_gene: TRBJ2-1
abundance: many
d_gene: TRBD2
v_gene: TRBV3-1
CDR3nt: TGTGCCAGCAGCCCAGCGGGACTAGCTTTGAATGAGCAGTTCTTC
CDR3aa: CASSPAGLALNEQFF

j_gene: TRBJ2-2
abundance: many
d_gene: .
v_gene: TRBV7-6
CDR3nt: TGTGCCAGCAGCATACACAACACCGGGGAGCTGTTTTTT
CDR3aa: CASSIHNTGELFF

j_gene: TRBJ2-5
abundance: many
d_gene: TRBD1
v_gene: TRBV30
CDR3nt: TGTGCCTGGAGCCCCTGGACAGGAAAGACCCAGTACTTC
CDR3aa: CAWSPWTGKTQYF

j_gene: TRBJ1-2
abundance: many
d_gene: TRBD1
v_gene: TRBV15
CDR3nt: TGTGCCACCAGCACAGAGCAGTCAGGGGGCGCTAACTATGGCTACACCTTC
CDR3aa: CATSTEQSGGANYGYTF

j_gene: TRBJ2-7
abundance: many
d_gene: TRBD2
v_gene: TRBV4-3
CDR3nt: TGCGCCAGCAGCCAAGACCGGGACTACATCTACGAGCAGTACTTC
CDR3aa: CASSQDRDYIYEQYF